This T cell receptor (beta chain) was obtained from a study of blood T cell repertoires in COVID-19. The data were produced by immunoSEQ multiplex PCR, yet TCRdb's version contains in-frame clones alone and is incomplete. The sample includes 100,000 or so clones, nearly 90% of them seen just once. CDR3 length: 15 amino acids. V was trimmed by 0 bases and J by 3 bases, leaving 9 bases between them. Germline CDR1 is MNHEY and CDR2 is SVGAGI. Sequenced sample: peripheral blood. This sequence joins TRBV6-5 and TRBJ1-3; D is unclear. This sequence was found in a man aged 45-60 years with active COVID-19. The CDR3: CASSYSRRSGNTIYF. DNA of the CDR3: TGTGCCAGCAGTTACTCGAGGAGAAGTGGAAACACCATATATTTT.